These T cell receptor beta chains were read from a single sample in a study of blood T cell repertoires in COVID-19. Measured with immunoSEQ multiplex PCR; TCRdb has only the in-frame clones, and not every one. Of about 180,000 clones listed, roughly 83% were seen once; the top ten hold around 8.6%. The specimen was PBMCs or T cells enriched from blood (not recorded which). The receptors shown here come from a woman aged 25 to 39 who had recovered from COVID-19. CDR3s include the opening cysteine and the closing phenylalanine or tryptophan. Fields, in order: D gene, V gene, clone size, J gene, CDR3 DNA, CDR3 protein. The D gene is left open where the match is weak. Rows may omit the clone size; those that give it use once, few, many or a size class.

TRBD1	TRBV5-4	NA	TRBJ1-1	TGTGCCAGCAGCTCCGGGACAGGGGCAGCTTTCTTT	CASSSGTGAAFF
TRBD1	TRBV27	NA	TRBJ2-5	TGTGCCAGCAGTTTATCTAGTGGGACAGCGACTGGCCCCTACTTC	CASSLSSGTATGPYF
TRBD1	TRBV7-9	NA	TRBJ1-4	TGTGCCAGCAGCACATCCGGGACAGGGGTTGAAAAACTGTTTTTT	CASSTSGTGVEKLFF
NA	TRBV7-9	once	TRBJ2-2	TGTGCCAGCAGCTTATCGTCCGGGGAGCTGTTTTTT	CASSLSSGELFF
TRBD1	TRBV10-3	NA	TRBJ1-2	TGTGCCATCGGGGGGACAGGGGGCTACTATGGCTACACCTTC	CAIGGTGGYYGYTF
NA	TRBV7-2	few	TRBJ2-7	TGTGCCAGCAGCTTAGGGGGAGTGATCTCCTACGAGCAGTACTTC	CASSLGGVISYEQYF
NA	TRBV7-6	few	TRBJ1-1	TGTGCCAGCAGCCTTCGTGGGGGGGATACTGAAGCTTTCTTT	CASSLRGGDTEAFF
NA	TRBV19	NA	TRBJ1-1	TGTGCCAGTAACACTAACCAAGGTATCGACACTGAAGCTTTCTTT	CASNTNQGIDTEAFF
TRBD2	TRBV10-3	NA	TRBJ2-7	TGTGCCATCAGTTTTAAACCAGGACTAGCGGGAGTGGGCTACGAGCAGTACTTC	CAISFKPGLAGVGYEQYF
TRBD2	TRBV28	NA	TRBJ2-4	TGTGCCAGCAGTCTGACTAGCGGGAGGGCCGTTGCCAAAAACATTCAGTACTTC	CASSLTSGRAVAKNIQYF
TRBD1	TRBV11-2	NA	TRBJ2-1	TGTGCCAGCAGCCCGTTCTCCGGGACAGGGGCGGCCAATGAGCAGTTCTTC	CASSPFSGTGAANEQFF
TRBD2	TRBV2	NA	TRBJ2-3	TGTGCCAGCAGGGATAGACTAGCGGGAGCCTCAGATACGCAGTATTTT	CASRDRLAGASDTQYF
TRBD2	TRBV3-1/TRBV3-2	NA	TRBJ2-1	TGTGCCAGCAGCCCGCGACTAGCGTCCACCTACAATGAGCAGTTCTTC	CASSPRLASTYNEQFF
NA	TRBV12-3/TRBV12-4	NA	TRBJ1-2	TGTGCCAGCAGTTTACAGGGGCTGAGGGGCTACACCTTC	CASSLQGLRGYTF
NA	TRBV9	NA	TRBJ2-7	TGTGCCAGCAGCATAGCAGAGGAGGGCTACGAGCAGTACTTC	CASSIAEEGYEQYF
TRBD1	TRBV2	NA	TRBJ2-7	TGTGCCAGCAGTGGGGACAGCCCGGTACTCTACGAGCAGTACTTC	CASSGDSPVLYEQYF
NA	TRBV7-2	NA	TRBJ1-1	TGTGCCAGCAGCTGGCTAGCGGGGGCAGGTGAAGCTTTCTTT	CASSWLAGAGEAFF
NA	TRBV7-2	few	TRBJ1-1	TGTGCCAGCAGCTTAGAAGACAGAATGGGGCCTGAAGCTTTCTTT	CASSLEDRMGPEAFF
NA	TRBV7-6	NA	TRBJ2-4	TGTGCCAGCAGCTTGGTCTGCGAAGCCAAAAACATTCAGTACTTC	CASSLVCEAKNIQYF
TRBD2	TRBV4-2	NA	TRBJ2-5	TGTGCCAGCAGCCAAGAGATCCGACTAGCGCCGCAAGAGACCCAGTACTTC	CASSQEIRLAPQETQYF
TRBD2	TRBV10-3	few	TRBJ2-7	TGTGCCATCAGTGACCTAGCGGGAGGGGACGAGCAGTACTTC	CAISDLAGGDEQYF
TRBD2	TRBV5-1	NA	TRBJ2-3	TGCGCCAGCAGCTTAGGTCGGGGTAGCGGGAGGGCCTCGCACACAGATACGCAGTATTTT	CASSLGRGSGRASHTDTQYF